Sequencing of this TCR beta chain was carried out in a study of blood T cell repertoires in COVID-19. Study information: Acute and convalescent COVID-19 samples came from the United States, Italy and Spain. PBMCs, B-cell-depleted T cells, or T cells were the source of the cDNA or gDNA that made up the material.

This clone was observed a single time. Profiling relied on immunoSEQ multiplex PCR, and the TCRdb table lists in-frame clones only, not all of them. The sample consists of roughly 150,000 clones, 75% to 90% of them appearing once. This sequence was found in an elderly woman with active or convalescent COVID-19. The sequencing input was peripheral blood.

The CDR3, as DNA: TGTGCCAGCAGTGAGGTGGAGGGCAATCAGCCCCAGCATTTT. Protein sequence: CASSEVEGNQPQHF. The chain combines TRBV2 with TRBJ1-5; no firm D call. V was trimmed by 3 bases and J by 2 bases, leaving 8 bases between them. This CDR3 has 14 amino acids. The germline V gene has CDR1 SNHLY and CDR2 FYNNEI.